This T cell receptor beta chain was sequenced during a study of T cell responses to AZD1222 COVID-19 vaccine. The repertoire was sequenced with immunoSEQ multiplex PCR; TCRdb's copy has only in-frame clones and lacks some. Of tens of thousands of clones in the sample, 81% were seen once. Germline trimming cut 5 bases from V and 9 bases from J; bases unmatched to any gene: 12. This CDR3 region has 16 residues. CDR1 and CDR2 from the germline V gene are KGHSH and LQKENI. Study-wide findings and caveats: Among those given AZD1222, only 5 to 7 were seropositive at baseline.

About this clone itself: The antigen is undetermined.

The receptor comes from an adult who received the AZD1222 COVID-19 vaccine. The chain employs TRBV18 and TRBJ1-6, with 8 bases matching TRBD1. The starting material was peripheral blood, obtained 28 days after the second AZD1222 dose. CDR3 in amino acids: CASSSSIGQGGSPLHF. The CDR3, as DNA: TGTGCCAGCTCATCGAGCATAGGACAGGGAGGTTCACCCCTCCACTTT.